The 7 T cell receptor beta chains presented below share a single source sample, sequenced in a study of blood T cell repertoires in COVID-19. Libraries were prepared by immunoSEQ multiplex PCR; TCRdb keeps only in-frame clonotypes and omits some of them. The sample carries under 100,000 clones, approximately 87% recorded once. The sequencing input was peripheral blood. The origin of the receptors is a human donor in a cohort sampled during active COVID-19.

V and J are TRBV28 and TRBJ2-7; the match to TRBD1 covers 11 bases. Losses at the gene ends were 4 bases for V and 5 bases for J; bases not matched to a gene: 7. Germline assignment: CDR1 MDHEN and CDR2 SYDVKM. The CDR3 sequence is 15 residues long. CDR3 nucleotide sequence: TGTGCCAGCAGTTCCGCCGGGACAGGGGGGGACGAGCAGTACTTC. Translation gives CASSSAGTGGDEQYF.

This rearrangement joins TRBV28 to TRBJ1-3, with D possibly matching TRBD1 (6 bases). V lost 6 bases and J lost 5, with 17 bases in between. CDR1 is MDHEN and CDR2 is SYDVKM in the germline V gene. The CDR3 runs 15 residues. The CDR3 DNA follows: TGTGCCAGCAGCCCCCTAACAGGGAGCCGAAACACCATATATTTT. Its protein is CASSPLTGSRNTIYF.

V gene TRBV15 combines with J gene TRBJ2-1; 11 positions agree with TRBD2. Germline CDR1 reads LNHNV; CDR2 reads YYDKDF (reference sequence). V gave up 5 bases and J gave up 4 bases; unmatched junction bases: 7. The CDR3 is 16 residues long. CDR3 region: CATSFGTSGDYNEQFF. The CDR3 bases are TGTGCCACCAGCTTCGGGACTAGCGGAGATTACAATGAGCAGTTCTTC.

This rearrangement joins TRBV2 to TRBJ2-5; 7 bases are shared with TRBD2. Germline V CDR1 and CDR2: SNHLY, FYNNEI. Trimming at V came to 7 bases and at J to 5 bases, leaving 4 bases not matched to a gene. The CDR3 loop spans 12 amino acids. The CDR3 sequence is CASKLGGETQYF. The CDR3 nucleotides read TGTGCCAGCAAACTCGGGGGGGAGACCCAGTACTTC.

V gene TRBV14 combines with J gene TRBJ1-1; D not resolved. V lost 0 bases and J lost 3, with 11 bases in between. Germline lookup yields CDR1 SGHDN and CDR2 FVKESK. CDR3 length: 15 residues. The DNA of the CDR3 is TGTGCCAGCAGCCAAGACAGGTCTGCGTACACTGAAGCTTTCTTT. Translating it yields CASSQDRSAYTEAFF.

The chain joins TRBV6-5 to TRBJ1-5, with a weak D call TRBD1 (6 bases). The germline CDR1 and CDR2 sequences are MNHEY and SVGAGI. This CDR3 has 13 residues. V was trimmed by 8 bases and J by 4 bases, leaving 12 bases between them. The CDR3: CASGQGQNQPQHF. The CDR3 nucleotides read TGTGCCAGCGGCCAGGGGCAGAATCAGCCCCAGCATTTT.

The chain recombines TRBV5-1 with TRBJ2-7; tentatively, D is TRBD2 (6 bases). This CDR3 comprises 15 residues. Looked up from germline, CDR1 is SGHRS and CDR2 is YFSETQ. Trimming took off 0 bases at V and 2 bases at J, with 12 bases between the two ends. CDR3 protein: CASSLELADPYEQYF. The CDR3 DNA is TGCGCCAGCAGCTTGGAACTAGCCGATCCCTACGAGCAGTACTTC. Combining the CDR3 with reference TRBV5-1 and TRBJ2-7 gives the whole variable domain KAGVTQTPRYLIKTRGQQVTLSCSPISGHRSVSWYQQTPGQGLQFLFEYFSETQRNKGNFPGRFSGRQFSNSRSEMNVSTLELGDSALYLCASSLELADPYEQYFGPGTRLTVT.